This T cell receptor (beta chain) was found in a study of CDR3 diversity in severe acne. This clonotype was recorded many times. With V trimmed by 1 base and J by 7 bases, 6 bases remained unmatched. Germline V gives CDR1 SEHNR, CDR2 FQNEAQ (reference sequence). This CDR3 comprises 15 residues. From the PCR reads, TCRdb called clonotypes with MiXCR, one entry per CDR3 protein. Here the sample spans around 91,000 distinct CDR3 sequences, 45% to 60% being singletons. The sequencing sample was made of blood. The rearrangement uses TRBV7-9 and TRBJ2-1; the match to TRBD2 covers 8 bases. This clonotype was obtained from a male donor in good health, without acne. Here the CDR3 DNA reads TGTGCCAGCAGCTTAGACGGCCGGGAGGGAAATGAGCAGTTCTTC. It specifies CASSLDGREGNEQFF.